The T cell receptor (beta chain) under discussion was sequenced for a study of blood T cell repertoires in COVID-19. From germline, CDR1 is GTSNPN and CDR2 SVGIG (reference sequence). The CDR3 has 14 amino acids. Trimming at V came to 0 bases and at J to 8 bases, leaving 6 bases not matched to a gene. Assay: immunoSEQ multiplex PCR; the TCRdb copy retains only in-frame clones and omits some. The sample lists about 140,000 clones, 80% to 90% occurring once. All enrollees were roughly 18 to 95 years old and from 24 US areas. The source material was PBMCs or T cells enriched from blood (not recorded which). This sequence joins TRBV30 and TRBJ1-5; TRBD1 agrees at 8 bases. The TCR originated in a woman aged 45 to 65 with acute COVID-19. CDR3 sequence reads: CAWSVGQGRKPQHF. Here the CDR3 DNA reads TGTGCCTGGAGTGTAGGACAGGGTAGAAAGCCCCAGCATTTT.